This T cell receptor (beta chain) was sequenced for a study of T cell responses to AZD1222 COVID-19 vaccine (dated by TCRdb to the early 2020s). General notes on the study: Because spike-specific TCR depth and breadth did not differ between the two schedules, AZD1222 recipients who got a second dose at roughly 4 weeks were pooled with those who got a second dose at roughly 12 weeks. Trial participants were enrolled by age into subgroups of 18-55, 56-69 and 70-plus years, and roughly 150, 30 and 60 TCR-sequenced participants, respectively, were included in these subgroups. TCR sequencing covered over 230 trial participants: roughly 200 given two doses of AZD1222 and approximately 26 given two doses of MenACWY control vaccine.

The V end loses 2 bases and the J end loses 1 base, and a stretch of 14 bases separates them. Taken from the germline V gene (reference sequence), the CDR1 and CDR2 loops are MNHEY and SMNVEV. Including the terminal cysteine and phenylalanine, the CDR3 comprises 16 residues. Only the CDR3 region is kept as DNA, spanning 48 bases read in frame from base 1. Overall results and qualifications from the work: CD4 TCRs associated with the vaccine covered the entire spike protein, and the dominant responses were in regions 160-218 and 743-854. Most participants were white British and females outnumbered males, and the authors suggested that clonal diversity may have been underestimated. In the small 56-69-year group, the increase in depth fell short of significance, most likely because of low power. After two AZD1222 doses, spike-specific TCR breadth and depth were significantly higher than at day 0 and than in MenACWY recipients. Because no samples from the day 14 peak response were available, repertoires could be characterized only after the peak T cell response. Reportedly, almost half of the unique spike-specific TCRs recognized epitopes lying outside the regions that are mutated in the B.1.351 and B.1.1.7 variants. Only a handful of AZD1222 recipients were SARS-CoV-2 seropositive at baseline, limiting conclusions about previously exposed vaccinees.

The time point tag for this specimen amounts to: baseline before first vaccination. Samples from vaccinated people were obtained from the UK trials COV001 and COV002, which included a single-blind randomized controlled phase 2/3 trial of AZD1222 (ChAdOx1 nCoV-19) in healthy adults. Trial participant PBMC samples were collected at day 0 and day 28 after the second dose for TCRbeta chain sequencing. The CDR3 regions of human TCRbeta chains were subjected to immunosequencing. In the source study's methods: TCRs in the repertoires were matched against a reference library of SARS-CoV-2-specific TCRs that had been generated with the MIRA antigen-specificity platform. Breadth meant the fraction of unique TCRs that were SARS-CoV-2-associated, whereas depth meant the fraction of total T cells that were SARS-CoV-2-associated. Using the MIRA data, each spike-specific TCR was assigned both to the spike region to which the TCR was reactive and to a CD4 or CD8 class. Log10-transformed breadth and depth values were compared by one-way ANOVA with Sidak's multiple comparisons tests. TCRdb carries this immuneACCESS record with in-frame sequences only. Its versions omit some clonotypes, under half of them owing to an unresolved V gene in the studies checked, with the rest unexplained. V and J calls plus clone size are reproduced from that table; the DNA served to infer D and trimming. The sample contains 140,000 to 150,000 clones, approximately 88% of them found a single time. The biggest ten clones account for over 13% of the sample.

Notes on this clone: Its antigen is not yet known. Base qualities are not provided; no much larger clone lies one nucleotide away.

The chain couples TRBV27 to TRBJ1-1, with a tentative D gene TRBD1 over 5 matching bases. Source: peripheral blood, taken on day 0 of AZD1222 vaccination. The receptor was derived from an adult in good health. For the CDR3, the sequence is CASSLKPAGGNTEAFF. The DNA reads TGTGCCAGCAGTTTAAAACCTGCTGGGGGGAACACTGAAGCTTTCTTT.